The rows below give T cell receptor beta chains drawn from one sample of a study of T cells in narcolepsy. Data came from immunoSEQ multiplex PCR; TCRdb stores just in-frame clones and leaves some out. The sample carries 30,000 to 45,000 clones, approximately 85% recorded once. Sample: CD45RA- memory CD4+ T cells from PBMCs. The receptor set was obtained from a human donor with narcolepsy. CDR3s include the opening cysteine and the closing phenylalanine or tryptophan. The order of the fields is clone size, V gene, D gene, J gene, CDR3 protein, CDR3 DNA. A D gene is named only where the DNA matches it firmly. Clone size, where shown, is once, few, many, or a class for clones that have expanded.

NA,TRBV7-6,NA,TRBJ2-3,CASSRRRGTDTQYF,TGTGCCAGCAGCCGACGTAGAGGCACAGATACGCAGTATTTT
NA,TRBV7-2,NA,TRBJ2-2,CASSLVSGLSNTGELFF,TGTGCCAGCAGCTTAGTGTCGGGTTTATCGAACACCGGGGAGCTGTTTTTT
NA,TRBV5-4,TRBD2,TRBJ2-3,CASSPTPGAGGTDTQYF,TGTGCCAGCAGCCCCACACCGGGAGCGGGGGGCACAGATACGCAGTATTTT
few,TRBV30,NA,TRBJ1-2,CAWSGAFGYTF,TGTGCCTGGAGTGGGGCCTTTGGCTACACCTTC
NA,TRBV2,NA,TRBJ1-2,CASTQEGGENYGYTF,TGTGCCAGCACCCAGGAGGGAGGAGAAAACTATGGCTACACCTTC
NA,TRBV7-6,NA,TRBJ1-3,CASSLAGGHPNTIYF,TGTGCCAGCAGCTTAGCCGGCGGACACCCAAACACCATATATTTT
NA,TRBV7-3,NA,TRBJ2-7,CASSSTRLFSSEQYF,TGTGCCAGCAGCTCTACTAGGCTATTTTCTTCGGAGCAGTACTTC
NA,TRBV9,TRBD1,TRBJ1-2,CASSPRADRGYGYTF,TGTGCCAGCAGCCCTCGAGCGGACAGGGGCTATGGCTACACCTTC
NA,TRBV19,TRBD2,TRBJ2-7,CASSIQRGENEQYF,TGTGCCAGTAGTATACAGCGGGGGGAGAACGAGCAGTACTTC
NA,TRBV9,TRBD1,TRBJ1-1,CASSVASQGVNTEAFF,TGTGCCAGCAGCGTAGCGTCGCAGGGGGTTAACACTGAAGCTTTCTTT
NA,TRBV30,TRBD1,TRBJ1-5,CAWQGQGGQPQHF,TGTGCCTGGCAGGGACAGGGTGGCCAGCCCCAGCATTTT
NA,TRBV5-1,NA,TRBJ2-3,CASSRVQGRTDTQYF,TGCGCCAGCAGCCGGGTCCAGGGTCGCACAGATACGCAGTATTTT